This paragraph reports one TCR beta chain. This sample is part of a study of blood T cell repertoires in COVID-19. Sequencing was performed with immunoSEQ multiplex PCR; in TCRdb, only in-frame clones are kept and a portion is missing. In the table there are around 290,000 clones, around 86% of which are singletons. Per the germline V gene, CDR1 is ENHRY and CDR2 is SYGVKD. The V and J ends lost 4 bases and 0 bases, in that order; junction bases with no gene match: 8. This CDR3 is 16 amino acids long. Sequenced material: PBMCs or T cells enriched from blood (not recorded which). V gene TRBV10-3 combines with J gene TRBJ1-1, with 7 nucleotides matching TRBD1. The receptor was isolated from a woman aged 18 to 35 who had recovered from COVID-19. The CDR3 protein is CAISVDRAGMNTEAFF. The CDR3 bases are TGTGCCATCAGTGTTGACAGGGCGGGGATGAACACTGAAGCTTTCTTT.